This T cell receptor beta chain came from a study of shared clonotypes between healthy human individuals. The naive CD8 population came from CD45RO-negative cells selected for CCR7, without terminally differentiated effector memory CD45RA+ cells. Data came from immunoSEQ multiplex PCR; TCRdb stores just in-frame clones and leaves some out. The repertoire holds 660,000 or so clones, with around 96% as singletons. The CDR3 runs to 15 residues. V shed 3 bases, J shed 7 bases, and the junction held 14 bases outside the gene matches. Germline V gene lookup returns CDR1 SQVTM and CDR2 ANQGSEA. Study outcomes and limitations: Few donors restricted represented genetic and exposure-history diversity.

As concerns this clone: Its specificity is unknown.

The clonotype comes from a woman aged 25-40 years in good health. V and J are TRBV29-1 and TRBJ2-7; the match to TRBD2 covers 8 bases. Sequencing input: naive CD8+ T cells sorted from blood. CDR3 amino acids: CSVDGPGSGMGEQYF. The CDR3 DNA reads TGCAGCGTTGACGGTCCAGGTAGCGGGATGGGTGAGCAGTACTTC.